Following are 20 T cell receptor beta chains from one sample sequenced in a study of long-term antiretroviral therapy in people with HIV. Runs used v3.0 of the immunoSEQ assay and were done at survey level. Clones were sequenced by immunoSEQ multiplex PCR, and TCRdb holds only the in-frame ones, with some missing. The table includes under 45,000 clones, approximately 85% detected once. Sequencing used unsorted PBMCs, obtained 3.1 years after starting antiretroviral therapy. The receptors stem from a woman between 45 and 60 years old with HIV.

This chain connects TRBV6-5 to TRBJ1-6; D is perhaps TRBD1 (6 bases). The CDR3 extends over 14 amino acids. Trimming took 5 bases from V and 10 from J, leaving 15 bases between them. From germline, CDR1 is MNHEY and CDR2 SVGAGI. The chain's CDR3 is CASSRNRDSSPLHF. CDR3 DNA sequence: TGTGCCAGCAGTCGAAACAGGGATAGCTCACCCCTCCACTTT.

This clone occurred once. The CDR3 loop is CASSPATGTNEKLFF. The CDR3 DNA reads as TGTGCCAGCTCACCGGCGACAGGGACTAATGAAAAACTGTTTTTT. The chain couples TRBV18 to TRBJ1-4; the match to TRBD1 covers 7 bases. Germline-derived CDR1 and CDR2 are KGHSH and LQKENI. CDR3 length: 15 residues. Trimming cost V 3 bases and J 2 bases; bases outside gene matches: 3.

The J gene is TRBJ2-7, the V gene TRBV7-9; 7 positions match TRBD1. Germline loops: CDR1 SEHNR, CDR2 FQNEAQ (reference sequence). The CDR3 has 12 residues. V gave up 8 bases and J gave up 4 bases; unmatched junction bases: 5. CDR3 DNA: TGTGCCAGCGGACAGGTCCCTTACGAGCAGTACTTC. It encodes CASGQVPYEQYF.

The chain links TRBV6-4 to TRBJ1-4, with 8 bases aligning to TRBD1. This CDR3 has 14 amino acids. Unmatched junction bases numbered 0, after V lost 6 bases and J lost 0 bases. Per the germline V gene, CDR1 is MRHNA and CDR2 is SNTAGT. CDR3 sequence: CASRQGATNEKLFF. CDR3 sequence (DNA): TGTGCCAGCAGACAGGGGGCAACTAATGAAAAACTGTTTTTT.

This clone was found once. V gene TRBV6-5 combines with J gene TRBJ1-6; maybe TRBD1 (5 bases). The CDR3 is 15 residues long. The V end lost 6 bases, the J end lost 7 bases, and 16 bases lay between the germline ends. Looked up from germline, CDR1 is MNHEY and CDR2 is SVGAGI. The CDR3 is CASRYAGSGNSPLHF. The CDR3 DNA follows: TGTGCCAGCAGATATGCAGGGTCCGGAAATTCACCCCTCCACTTT.

The chain employs TRBV19 and TRBJ1-6; D ambiguous. V was shortened by 4 bases and J by 6 bases, with 13 bases between the two germline ends. CDR1 and CDR2 from the germline V gene are LNHDA and SQIVND (reference sequence). CDR3 length equals 15 residues. The CDR3 DNA sequence: TGTGCCAGTAGTAAGCGGGAGCAAACTAATTCACCCCTCCACTTT. It specifies CASSKREQTNSPLHF.

The chain is built from TRBV6-1 and TRBJ2-3; D tentatively reads TRBD1 or TRBD2 (5 bases each). Deletions cut 0 bases from V and 1 base from J, with 5 bases between. The CDR3 spans 14 residues. Germline V gene sequence: CDR1 MNHNS, CDR2 SASEGT. The CDR3 region has the DNA TGTGCCAGCAGTGAAGCGGGGGGCACAGATACGCAGTATTTT. Translation: CASSEAGGTDTQYF.

The V call is TRBV5-4, the J call TRBJ1-1, with D hard to call. The CDR3 extends over 13 amino acids. The V gene lost 0 bases and the J gene lost 6 bases, with 9 bases spanning the gap. Germline loops: CDR1 SGHNT, CDR2 YYREEE (reference sequence). In nucleotides, the CDR3 is TGTGCCAGCAGCTTGGGACCCTTCCCTGAAGCTTTCTTT. It specifies CASSLGPFPEAFF.

The chain uses TRBV7-3 and TRBJ2-5, with D perhaps given as TRBD1 or TRBD2 (5 bases each). The CDR3 consists of 14 residues. V dropped 5 bases and J dropped 4 bases, with 14 bases sitting between them. In germline, CDR1 is SGHTA, CDR2 FQGTGA. The CDR3 DNA reads as TGTGCCAGCAGCCTCCAGGCTGGGGGAGAGACCCAGTACTTC. It translates to CASSLQAGGETQYF.

A single count supports this clone. V is TRBV5-4 and J is TRBJ1-5; 7 bases align to TRBD1. The CDR3 runs 13 residues. The germline CDR1 and CDR2 sequences are SGHNT and YYREEE (reference sequence). V was pared by 4 bases and J by 4 bases, with 2 bases of the junction left unmatched. The CDR3 DNA reads as TGTGCCAGCAGCCAGGGACAGAATCAGCCCCAGCATTTT. Its translation: CASSQGQNQPQHF.

This rearrangement joins TRBV6-5 to TRBJ1-2; 7 bases match TRBD1. Germline CDR1 reads MNHEY; CDR2 reads SVGAGI. This CDR3 is built from 15 residues. The J segment lost 2 bases and the V segment lost 5 bases, leaving 8 bases of the junction unmatched. This CDR3 reads CASSRQGLENYGYTF. The CDR3 nucleotides read TGTGCCAGCAGTAGACAGGGTCTGGAAAACTATGGCTACACCTTC.

The chain couples TRBV20-1 to TRBJ2-3; D unclear. V gave up 7 bases and J gave up 1 base, with 3 bases separating them. The germline gives CDR1 DFQATT, CDR2 SNEGSKA (reference sequence). This CDR3 is 10 amino acids long. CDR3 residues: CSGGTDTQYF. CDR3 sequence (DNA): TGCAGTGGGGGCACAGATACGCAGTATTTT.

This chain connects TRBV29-1 to TRBJ1-1; 7 positions match TRBD1. Germline loops: CDR1 SQVTM, CDR2 ANQGSEA. CDR3 length equals 14 residues. V shed 4 bases and J 4 bases; nucleotides not matched to a gene: 9. This CDR3 reads CSVAPDRVGTEAFF. CDR3 bases: TGCAGCGTTGCCCCCGACAGGGTGGGCACTGAAGCTTTCTTT.

The rearrangement joins TRBV6-5 to TRBJ2-2; D may match TRBD1 or TRBD2 (6 bases each). The CDR3 length is 14 residues. V shed 4 bases and J shed 7 bases, with 13 bases lying between them. Looked up from germline, CDR1 is MNHEY and CDR2 is SVGAGI. CDR3 nucleotide sequence: TGTGCCAGCAGTTCGGGGGCCGGCGGCGGGGAGCTGTTTTTT. Its protein product is CASSSGAGGGELFF.

The chain combines TRBV7-2 with TRBJ2-1; D might be TRBD2 (6 bases). V was cut by 5 bases and J by 6 bases, with 23 bases left in between. The CDR3 has 17 amino acids. Germline assignment: CDR1 SGHTA and CDR2 FQGNSA. The CDR3 coding sequence is TGTGCCAGCAGCCCGAGAGCCGGGACCTTGGGGGGCAATGAGCAGTTCTTC. As protein: CASSPRAGTLGGNEQFF.

V usage is TRBV6-1 and J usage is TRBJ1-2; maybe TRBD1 (6 bases). With 3 bases removed from V and 4 bases from J, the gap between germline ends came to 18 bases. The CDR3 covers 16 residues. CDR1 MNHNS and CDR2 SASEGT come from the germline V gene. CDR3 loop: CASSEDYQGSVYGYTF. Written as DNA, the CDR3 is TGTGCCAGCAGTGAGGATTACCAGGGGTCGGTCTATGGCTACACCTTC.

J is TRBJ1-2 and V is TRBV30; D not certain. This CDR3 spans 14 amino acids. The V end lost 1 base, the J end lost 7 bases, and 16 bases lay between the germline ends. Germline loops: CDR1 GTSNPN, CDR2 SVGIG (reference sequence). CDR3 nucleotide sequence: TGTGCCTGGAGTGACGCCCGAACCTCCCTTGGCTACACCTTC. It yields the protein CAWSDARTSLGYTF.

V gene TRBV2 combines with J gene TRBJ2-4, with 9 bases matching TRBD1. The CDR3 is made up of 13 amino acids. Trimming removed 5 bases from V and 5 bases from J; junction bases left unmatched: 1. Germline loops: CDR1 SNHLY, CDR2 FYNNEI. The CDR3, as DNA: TGTGCCAGCAGTCGGGACAGGGAAAACATTCAGTACTTC. Translating gives CASSRDRENIQYF.

The chain links TRBV4-1 to TRBJ2-7; possible D gene TRBD2, 6 bases. In germline, CDR1 is MGHRA, CDR2 YSYEKL. The V and J ends lost 4 bases and 4 bases respectively, with 14 bases between them. The CDR3 consists of 14 residues. Here the CDR3 reads CASSLGLGGYEQYF. The CDR3 DNA follows: TGCGCCAGCAGCCTTGGCCTTGGGGGGTACGAGCAGTACTTC.

This clone was seen a handful of times. The genes are TRBV5-4 and TRBJ1-6; 10 positions agree with TRBD1. The CDR3 length is 14 residues. J lost 7 bases, V lost 4 bases, and 2 bases had no gene match. Germline V gives CDR1 SGHNT, CDR2 YYREEE (reference sequence). CDR3 nucleotide sequence: TGTGCCAGCAGCCAGGACAGGGGGAATTCACCCCTCCACTTT. Protein sequence: CASSQDRGNSPLHF.